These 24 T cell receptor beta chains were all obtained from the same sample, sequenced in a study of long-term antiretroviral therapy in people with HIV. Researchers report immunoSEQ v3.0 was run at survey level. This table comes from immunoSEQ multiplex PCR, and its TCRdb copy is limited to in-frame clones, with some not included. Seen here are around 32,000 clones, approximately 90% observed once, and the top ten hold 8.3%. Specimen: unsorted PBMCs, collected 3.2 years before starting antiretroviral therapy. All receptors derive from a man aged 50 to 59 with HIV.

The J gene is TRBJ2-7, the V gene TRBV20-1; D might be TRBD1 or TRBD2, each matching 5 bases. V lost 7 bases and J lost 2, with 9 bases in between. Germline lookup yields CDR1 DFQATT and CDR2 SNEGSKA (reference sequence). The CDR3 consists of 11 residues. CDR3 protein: CSGGITYEQYF. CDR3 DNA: TGCAGTGGGGGGATCACCTACGAGCAGTACTTC.

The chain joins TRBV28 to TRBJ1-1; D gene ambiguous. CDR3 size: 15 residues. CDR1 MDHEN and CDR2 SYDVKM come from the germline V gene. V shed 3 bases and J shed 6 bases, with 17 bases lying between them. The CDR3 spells CASSFARVYNAEAFF. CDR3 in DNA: TGTGCCAGCAGTTTTGCGCGGGTCTATAACGCTGAAGCTTTCTTT.

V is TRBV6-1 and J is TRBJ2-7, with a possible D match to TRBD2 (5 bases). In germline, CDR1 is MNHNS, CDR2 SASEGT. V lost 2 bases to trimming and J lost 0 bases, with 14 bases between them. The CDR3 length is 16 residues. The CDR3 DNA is TGTGCCAGCAGTGAATCGTATCCGGGAAACTCCTACGAGCAGTACTTC. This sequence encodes CASSESYPGNSYEQYF.

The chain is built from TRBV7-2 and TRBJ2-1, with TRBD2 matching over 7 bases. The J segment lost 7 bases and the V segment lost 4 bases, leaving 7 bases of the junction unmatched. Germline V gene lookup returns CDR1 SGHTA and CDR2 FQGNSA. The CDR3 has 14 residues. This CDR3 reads CASSSQRGPNEQFF. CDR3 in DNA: TGTGCCAGCAGCTCCCAGCGGGGACCGAATGAGCAGTTCTTC.

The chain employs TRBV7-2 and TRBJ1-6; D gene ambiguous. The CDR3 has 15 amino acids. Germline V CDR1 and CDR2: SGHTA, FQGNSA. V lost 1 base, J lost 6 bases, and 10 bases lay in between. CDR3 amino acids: CASSLVSSPNSPLHF. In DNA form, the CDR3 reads TGTGCCAGCAGCTTAGTAAGCAGCCCTAATTCACCCCTCCACTTT.

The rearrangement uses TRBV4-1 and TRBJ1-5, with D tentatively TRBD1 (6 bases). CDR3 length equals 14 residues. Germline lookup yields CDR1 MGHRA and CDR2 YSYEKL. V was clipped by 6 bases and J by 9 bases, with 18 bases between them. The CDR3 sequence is CASSLDRMQGPQHF. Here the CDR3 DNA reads TGCGCCAGCAGTCTCGACAGGATGCAGGGGCCCCAGCATTTT.

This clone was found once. The CDR3 DNA reads as TGTGCCAGCGCAAAACGGGACAGGGCTTCATACAATGAGCAGTTCTTC. It yields the protein CASAKRDRASYNEQFF. The chain combines TRBV7-9 with TRBJ2-1, with 9 nucleotides matching TRBD1. Germline CDR1 SEHNR, CDR2 FQNEAQ (reference sequence). The CDR3 extends over 16 amino acids. J was trimmed by 4 bases and V by 8 bases; bases with no gene match: 12.

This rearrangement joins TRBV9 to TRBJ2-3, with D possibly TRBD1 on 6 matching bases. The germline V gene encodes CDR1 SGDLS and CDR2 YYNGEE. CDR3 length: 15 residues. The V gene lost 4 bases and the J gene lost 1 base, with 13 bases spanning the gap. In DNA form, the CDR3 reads TGTGCCAGCAGCTCGCAGGGGCGAGGCACAGATACGCAGTATTTT. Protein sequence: CASSSQGRGTDTQYF.

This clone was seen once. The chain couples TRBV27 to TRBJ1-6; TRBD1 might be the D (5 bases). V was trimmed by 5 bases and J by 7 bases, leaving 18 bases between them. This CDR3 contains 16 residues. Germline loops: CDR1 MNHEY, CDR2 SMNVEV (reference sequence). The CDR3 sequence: CASSPLQGPTNSPLHF. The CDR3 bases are TGTGCCAGCAGTCCACTCCAGGGACCTACGAATTCACCCCTCCACTTT.

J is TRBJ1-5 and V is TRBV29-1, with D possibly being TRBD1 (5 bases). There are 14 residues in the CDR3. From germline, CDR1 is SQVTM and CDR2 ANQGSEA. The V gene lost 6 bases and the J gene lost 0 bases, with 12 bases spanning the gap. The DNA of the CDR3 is TGCAGCGTAATGACAGATTATAGCAATCAGCCCCAGCATTTT. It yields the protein CSVMTDYSNQPQHF.

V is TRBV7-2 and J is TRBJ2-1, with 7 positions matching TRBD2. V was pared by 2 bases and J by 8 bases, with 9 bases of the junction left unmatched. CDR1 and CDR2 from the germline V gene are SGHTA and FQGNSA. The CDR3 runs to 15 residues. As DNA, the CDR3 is TGTGCCAGCAGCTTATTAGGAGGACTAGGCGATGAGCAGTTCTTC. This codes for CASSLLGGLGDEQFF. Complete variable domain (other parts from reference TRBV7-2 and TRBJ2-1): GAGVSQSPSNKVTEKGKDVELRCDPISGHTALYWYRQSLGQGLEFLIYFQGNSAPDKSGLPSDRFSAERTGGSVSTLTIQRTQQEDSAVYLCASSLLGGLGDEQFFGPGTRLTVL.

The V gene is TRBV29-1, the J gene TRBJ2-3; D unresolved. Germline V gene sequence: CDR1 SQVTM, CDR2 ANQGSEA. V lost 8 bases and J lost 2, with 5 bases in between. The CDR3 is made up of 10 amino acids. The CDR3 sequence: CSSNTDTQYF. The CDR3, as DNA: TGCAGCTCTAACACAGATACGCAGTATTTT.

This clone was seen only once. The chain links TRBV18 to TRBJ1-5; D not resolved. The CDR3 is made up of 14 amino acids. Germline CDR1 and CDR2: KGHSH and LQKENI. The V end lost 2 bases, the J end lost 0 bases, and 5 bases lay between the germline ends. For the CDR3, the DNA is TGTGCCAGCTCACCAGATTATAGCAATCAGCCCCAGCATTTT. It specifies CASSPDYSNQPQHF.

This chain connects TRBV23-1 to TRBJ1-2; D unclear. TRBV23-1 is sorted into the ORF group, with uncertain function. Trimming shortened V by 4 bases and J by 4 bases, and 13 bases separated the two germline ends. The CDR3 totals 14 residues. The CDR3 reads CASSLPEGSYGYTF. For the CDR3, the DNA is TGCGCCAGCAGTCTCCCGGAGGGATCCTATGGCTACACCTTC.

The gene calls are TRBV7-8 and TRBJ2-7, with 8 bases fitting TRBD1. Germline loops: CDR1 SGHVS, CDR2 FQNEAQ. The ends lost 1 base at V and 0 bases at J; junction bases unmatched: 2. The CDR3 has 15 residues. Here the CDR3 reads CASSLVDRASYEQYF. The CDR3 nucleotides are TGTGCCAGCAGCTTAGTGGACAGGGCCTCCTACGAGCAGTACTTC.

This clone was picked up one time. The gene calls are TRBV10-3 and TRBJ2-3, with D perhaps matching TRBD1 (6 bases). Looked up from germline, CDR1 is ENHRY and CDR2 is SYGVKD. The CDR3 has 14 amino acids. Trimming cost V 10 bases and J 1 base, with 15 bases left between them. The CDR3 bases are TGTGCCACCCTCAAACAGGGACGCACAGATACGCAGTATTTT. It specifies CATLKQGRTDTQYF.

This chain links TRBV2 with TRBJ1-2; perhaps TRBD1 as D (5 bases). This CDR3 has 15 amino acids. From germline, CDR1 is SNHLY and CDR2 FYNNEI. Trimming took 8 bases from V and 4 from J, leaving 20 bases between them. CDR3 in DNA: TGTGCCAGCGTACAGGACGCAATCGGGGGCTATGGCTACACCTTC. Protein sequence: CASVQDAIGGYGYTF.

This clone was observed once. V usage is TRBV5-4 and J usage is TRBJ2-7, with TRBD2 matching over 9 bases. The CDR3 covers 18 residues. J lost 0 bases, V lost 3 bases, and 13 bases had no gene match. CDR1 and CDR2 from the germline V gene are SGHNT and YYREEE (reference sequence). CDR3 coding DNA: TGTGCCAGCAGCTCCCCGATCGTAGCGGGGGACCCCTCCTACGAGCAGTACTTC. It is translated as CASSSPIVAGDPSYEQYF.

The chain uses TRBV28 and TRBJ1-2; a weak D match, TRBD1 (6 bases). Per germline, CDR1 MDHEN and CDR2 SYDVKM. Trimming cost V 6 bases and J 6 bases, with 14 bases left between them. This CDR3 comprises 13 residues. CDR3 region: CASRNMWTDGYTF. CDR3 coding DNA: TGTGCCAGCAGAAACATGTGGACAGATGGCTACACCTTC.

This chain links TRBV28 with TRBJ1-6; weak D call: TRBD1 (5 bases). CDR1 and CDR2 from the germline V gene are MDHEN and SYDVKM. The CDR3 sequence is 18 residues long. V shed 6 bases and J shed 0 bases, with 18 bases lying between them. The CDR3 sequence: CASSSPWGESSYNSPLHF. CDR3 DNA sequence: TGTGCCAGCAGCAGCCCCTGGGGCGAAAGCTCCTATAATTCACCCCTCCACTTT.

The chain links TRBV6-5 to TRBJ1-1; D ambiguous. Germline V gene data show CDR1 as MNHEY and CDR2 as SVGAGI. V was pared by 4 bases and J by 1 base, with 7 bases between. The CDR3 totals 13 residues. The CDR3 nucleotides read TGTGCCAGCAGTTGGATCAAGAACACTGAAGCTTTCTTT. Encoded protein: CASSWIKNTEAFF.

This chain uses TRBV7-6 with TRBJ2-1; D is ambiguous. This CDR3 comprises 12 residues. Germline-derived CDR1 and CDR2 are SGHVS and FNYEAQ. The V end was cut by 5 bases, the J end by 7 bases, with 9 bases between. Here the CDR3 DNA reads TGTGCCAGCAGCCTCGCTAGAAATGAGCAGTTCTTC. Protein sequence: CASSLARNEQFF.

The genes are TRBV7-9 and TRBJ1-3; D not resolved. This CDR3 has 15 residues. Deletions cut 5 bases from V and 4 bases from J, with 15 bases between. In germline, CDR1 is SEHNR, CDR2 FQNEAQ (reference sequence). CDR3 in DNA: TGTGCCAGCAGCCAGAGTGGAATCCTCGGAAACACCATATATTTT. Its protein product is CASSQSGILGNTIYF.

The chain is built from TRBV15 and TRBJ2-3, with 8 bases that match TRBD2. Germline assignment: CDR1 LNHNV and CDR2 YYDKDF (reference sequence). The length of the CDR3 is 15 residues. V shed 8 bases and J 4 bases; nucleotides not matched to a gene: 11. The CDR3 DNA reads TGTGCCACCGGAACCAGCGGGAGAGGAGCAGATACGCAGTATTTT. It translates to CATGTSGRGADTQYF.